Below are 32 T cell receptor beta chains sequenced from a single sample in a study of beta chain features in type 1 diabetes. The whole isolated RNA underwent reverse transcription, so sequencing captured expressed TCRB transcripts. Clones were sequenced by immunoSEQ multiplex PCR, and TCRdb holds only the in-frame ones, with some missing. The sample contains 200,000 to 250,000 clones, around 9.6% of which appear only once. Input material: naive CD4+ T cells from blood. These receptors all stem from a woman younger than 35 in good health.

This clone was seen a handful of times. J is TRBJ2-7 and V is TRBV13; a possible D gene is TRBD1 (5 bases). Germline assignment: CDR1 PRHDT and CDR2 FYEKMQ (reference sequence). The CDR3 runs 15 residues. The V and J ends lost 1 base and 1 base respectively, with 11 bases between them. The CDR3 region is CASSLVPDNSYEQYF. CDR3 DNA: TGTGCCAGCAGCTTAGTTCCGGACAATTCCTACGAGCAGTACTTC.

The chain employs TRBV5-4 and TRBJ2-2; a weak D match, TRBD1 (5 bases). In germline, CDR1 is SGHNT, CDR2 YYREEE (reference sequence). The V end lost 2 bases, the J end lost 4 bases, and 15 bases lay between the germline ends. CDR3 length: 16 residues. In DNA form, the CDR3 reads TGTGCCAGCAGCTTCGTTCCCCAGGGAATCACCGGGGAGCTGTTTTTT. This gives the protein CASSFVPQGITGELFF.

This clone occurred a few times. The V and J genes are TRBV6-5 and TRBJ2-3; the D is unclear. The V and J ends lost 0 bases and 0 bases respectively, with 10 bases between them. The CDR3 runs 16 residues. From germline, CDR1 is MNHEY and CDR2 SVGAGI. CDR3 residues: CASSYSRLTSTDTQYF. The CDR3 bases are TGTGCCAGCAGTTACTCGAGACTGACTAGCACAGATACGCAGTATTTT.

V usage is TRBV5-1 and J usage is TRBJ2-7; 8 bases agree with TRBD1. Germline assignment: CDR1 SGHRS and CDR2 YFSETQ. There are 14 residues in the CDR3. Trimming removed 0 bases from V and 5 bases from J; junction bases left unmatched: 4. The CDR3 sequence is CASSLVQGANEQYF. In nucleotides, the CDR3 is TGCGCCAGCAGCTTGGTCCAGGGGGCTAACGAGCAGTACTTC.

This clone has just a few counts. The chain employs TRBV30 and TRBJ2-7; D possibly corresponds to TRBD2 (6 bases). Germline lookup yields CDR1 GTSNPN and CDR2 SVGIG (reference sequence). The CDR3 totals 14 residues. Deletions cut 2 bases from V and 0 bases from J, with 11 bases between. The CDR3, as DNA: TGTGCCTGGAGTCACGGGGGTACCTCCTACGAGCAGTACTTC. Translated: CAWSHGGTSYEQYF.

The chain has TRBV5-1 and TRBJ1-2; perhaps TRBD1 as D (5 bases). V was pared by 4 bases and J by 2 bases, with 12 bases between. CDR1 and CDR2 (germline): SGHRS, YFSETQ. The CDR3 extends over 14 amino acids. CDR3 residues: CASSLDQGNYGYTF. The CDR3 nucleotides are TGCGCCAGCAGCCTGGACCAGGGAAACTATGGCTACACCTTC.

The rearrangement links TRBV30 to TRBJ1-6; 7 bases agree with TRBD1. The CDR3 sequence is 14 residues long. The germline gives CDR1 GTSNPN, CDR2 SVGIG (reference sequence). The ends lost 5 bases at V and 8 bases at J; junction bases unmatched: 9. For the CDR3, the DNA is TGTGCCTGGTTGGGACAGCGCTCCTATTCACCCCTCCACTTT. This gives the protein CAWLGQRSYSPLHF.

This clone occurred a few times. The chain combines TRBV6-5 with TRBJ1-4; D may be TRBD1 (5 bases). The V gene's germline CDR1 is MNHEY and CDR2 SVGAGI. The CDR3 is 14 residues long. Trimming stripped 2 bases from V and 7 bases from J, with 11 bases between. The CDR3 nucleotides are TGTGCCAGCAGTTACACCATGGGGGGTGAAAAACTGTTTTTT. Amino acid sequence: CASSYTMGGEKLFF.

This clone was counted only a few times. Here the CDR3 reads CASSVASVDNEQFF. The DNA for the CDR3 is TGTGCCAGCAGCGTAGCTAGCGTCGACAATGAGCAGTTCTTC. V and J are TRBV9 and TRBJ2-1, with a weak D call TRBD2 (6 bases). Between the trimmed V and J ends, which lost 0 bases and 5 bases, there was a span of 9 bases. This CDR3 spans 14 amino acids. Germline CDR1 and CDR2: SGDLS and YYNGEE. Variable domain in full (rest from reference TRBV9 and TRBJ2-1): DSGVTQTPKHLITATGQRVTLRCSPRSGDLSVYWYQQSLDQGLQFLIQYYNGEERAKGNILERFSAQQFPDLHSELNLSSLELGDSALYFCASSVASVDNEQFFGPGTRLTVL.

The V call is TRBV18, the J call TRBJ2-5, with a weak D call TRBD1 (6 bases). The V and J ends lost 6 bases and 3 bases respectively, with 14 bases between them. The germline V gene has CDR1 KGHSH and CDR2 LQKENI. The CDR3 runs 14 residues. CDR3 sequence reads: CASSVVAGEETQYF. The CDR3 DNA follows: TGTGCCAGCTCGGTAGTTGCAGGGGAAGAGACCCAGTACTTC.

V is TRBV10-2 and J is TRBJ1-2; a possible D gene is TRBD1 (5 bases). V was cut by 8 bases and J by 4 bases, with 11 bases left in between. The CDR3 covers 12 residues. Germline CDR1 WSHSY, CDR2 SAAADI. CDR3 amino acids: CASLGGSYGYTF. Here the CDR3 DNA reads TGCGCCAGCCTCGGGGGTAGCTATGGCTACACCTTC.

This clone was seen more than once but under ten times. The rearrangement joins TRBV4-1 to TRBJ2-7; the match to TRBD2 covers 12 bases. V lost 1 base, J lost 7 bases, and 8 bases stayed unmatched. Germline V CDR1 and CDR2: MGHRA, YSYEKL. The CDR3 is 16 amino acids. The DNA of the CDR3 is TGCGCCAGCAGCCAAGGCCCTAGCGGGGGGGCTCGAGAGCAGTACTTC. Its translation: CASSQGPSGGAREQYF.

This clone was observed a handful of times. The V and J genes are TRBV6-5 and TRBJ2-1, with 8 nucleotides matching TRBD2. Germline loops: CDR1 MNHEY, CDR2 SVGAGI. The trim removed 5 bases at V and 7 bases at J, leaving 4 bases unmatched. This CDR3 region has 13 residues. The CDR3 nucleotides read TGTGCCAGCAGTACCCCTAGCGGGAATGAGCAGTTCTTC. Translation gives CASSTPSGNEQFF.

The V gene is TRBV18, the J gene TRBJ1-2; TRBD1 matches 9 bases. There are 13 residues in the CDR3. V shed 6 bases and J 5 bases; nucleotides not matched to a gene: 4. Germline CDR1 is KGHSH and CDR2 is LQKENI. CDR3 sequence: CASSPGTGYGYTF. DNA of the CDR3: TGTGCCAGCTCGCCCGGGACAGGGTATGGCTACACCTTC.

V is TRBV30 and J is TRBJ1-2; no reliable D call. The CDR3 sequence is 15 residues long. The germline V gene encodes CDR1 GTSNPN and CDR2 SVGIG (reference sequence). V gave up 1 base and J gave up 2 bases, with 14 bases separating them. The CDR3 DNA reads TGTGCCTGGAGTGCGTCAGCTACTAAGAACTATGGCTACACCTTC. Translation gives CAWSASATKNYGYTF.

In this sample, this clone turned up a few times. The rearrangement uses TRBV28 and TRBJ1-2; the match to TRBD1 covers 8 bases. Per germline, CDR1 MDHEN and CDR2 SYDVKM. The CDR3 covers 16 residues. J lost 6 bases, V lost 1 base, and 10 bases had no gene match. In DNA form, the CDR3 reads TGTGCCAGCAGTTTATCCGGCGGGCAGGGGGCCAATGGCTACACCTTC. This codes for CASSLSGGQGANGYTF.

The rearrangement joins TRBV7-9 to TRBJ2-7; TRBD2 aligns across 11 bases. With 4 bases clipped from V and 1 base from J, the junction kept 15 bases outside the gene matches. Germline CDR1 SEHNR, CDR2 FQNEAQ (reference sequence). The CDR3 is made up of 19 amino acids. CDR3 in DNA: TGTGCCAGCAGCTCAAACAGGCTAGCGGGAGGACTTTTGTCCTACGAGCAGTACTTC. The encoded protein is CASSSNRLAGGLLSYEQYF.

This clone was detected a few times. The V call is TRBV6-6, the J call TRBJ1-5; possible D gene TRBD1, 5 bases. CDR1 and CDR2 (germline): MNHNY, SVGAGI (reference sequence). The V end lost 8 bases, the J end lost 1 base, and 6 bases lay between the germline ends. The CDR3 is made up of 12 amino acids. DNA for the CDR3: TGTGCCAGCGGGGGGAGCAATCAGCCCCAGCATTTT. This translates into CASGGSNQPQHF.

This clone was recorded a few times. The chain combines TRBV11-3 with TRBJ2-2, with D tentatively TRBD1 (6 bases). The V and J ends lost 6 bases and 2 bases respectively, with 19 bases between them. CDR1 and CDR2 from the germline V gene are SGHNT and YENEEA. The CDR3 loop spans 17 amino acids. In DNA, the CDR3 is TGTGCCAGCAGTGGGGGATCACAGGGACCTAACACCGGGGAGCTGTTTTTT. Translation gives CASSGGSQGPNTGELFF.

This chain joins TRBV7-6 and TRBJ1-2, with unresolved D. V was clipped by 3 bases and J by 0 bases, with 5 bases between them. CDR1 and CDR2 from the germline V gene are SGHVS and FNYEAQ. This CDR3 has 13 residues. This CDR3 is CASSFSSNYGYTF. The DNA for the CDR3 is TGTGCCAGCAGCTTCTCGTCTAACTATGGCTACACCTTC.

This clone has more than one count but fewer than ten. The J gene is TRBJ1-6, the V gene TRBV14, with D perhaps matching TRBD1 (6 bases). Trimming removed 1 base at V and 8 bases at J, with 12 bases between. Looked up from germline, CDR1 is SGHDN and CDR2 is FVKESK. CDR3 length equals 15 residues. In DNA, the CDR3 is TGTGCCAGCAGCCAAGTAGGCCGGACAGATTCACCCCTCCACTTT. It specifies CASSQVGRTDSPLHF.

A few counts support this clone. The V and J genes are TRBV2 and TRBJ1-5; tentatively, D is TRBD1 (5 bases). Germline V lookup: CDR1 SNHLY, CDR2 FYNNEI. Trimming removed 6 bases from V and 1 base from J, with 16 bases in between. This CDR3 has 16 amino acids. The chain's CDR3 is CASSDPTTASNQPQHF. CDR3 nucleotide sequence: TGTGCCAGCAGCGACCCTACGACAGCGAGCAATCAGCCCCAGCATTTT.

This clone has more than one count but fewer than ten. The chain combines TRBV5-6 with TRBJ1-4; D is unclear. V lost 1 base to trimming and J lost 6 bases, with 13 bases between them. The germline V gene encodes CDR1 SGHDT and CDR2 YYEEEE. The CDR3 totals 15 residues. The CDR3 here is CASSLFVERHEKLFF. Here the CDR3 DNA reads TGTGCCAGCAGCTTGTTCGTGGAGAGGCATGAAAAACTGTTTTTT.

The chain carries TRBV30 and TRBJ2-1; the match to TRBD2 covers 7 bases. J lost 9 bases, V lost 2 bases, and 10 bases had no gene match. The CDR3 length is 14 residues. CDR1 and CDR2 (germline): GTSNPN, SVGIG (reference sequence). The CDR3 region has the DNA TGTGCCTGGAGTCGACTAGCTAAGATTACTGAGCAGTTCTTC. Translated: CAWSRLAKITEQFF.

This clone was observed a handful of times. The chain uses TRBV29-1 and TRBJ2-7; 16 nucleotides agree with TRBD2. The CDR3 totals 17 residues. Germline values: CDR1 SQVTM, CDR2 ANQGSEA. The V and J ends lost 7 bases and 2 bases, in that order; junction bases with no gene match: 11. The CDR3 region has the DNA TGCAGCGCCGCCGGGACTAGCGGGAGGGCCTTGGCCTACGAGCAGTACTTC. Its protein is CSAAGTSGRALAYEQYF.

The chain employs TRBV2 and TRBJ1-5; TRBD1 matches 7 bases. V was pared by 7 bases and J by 6 bases, with 9 bases of the junction left unmatched. CDR1 is SNHLY and CDR2 is FYNNEI in the germline V gene. This CDR3 has 14 amino acids. This CDR3 is CASTSTGSGQPQHF. CDR3 coding DNA: TGTGCCAGCACTTCGACAGGGAGTGGTCAGCCCCAGCATTTT. Drawing the rest from reference TRBV2 and TRBJ1-5, the complete variable domain is EPEVTQTPSHQVTQMGQEVILRCVPISNHLYFYWYRQILGQKVEFLVSFYNNEISEKSEIFDDQFSVERPDGSNFTLKIRSTKLEDSAMYFCASTSTGSGQPQHFGDGTRLSIL.

Only a few counts were recorded for this clone. V gene TRBV29-1 combines with J gene TRBJ2-3; tentatively, D is TRBD2 (6 bases). Germline V gives CDR1 SQVTM, CDR2 ANQGSEA. V was pared by 2 bases and J by 5 bases, with 17 bases between. The CDR3 length is 15 residues. CDR3 residues: CSVERGSPAGDTQYF. As DNA, the CDR3 is TGCAGCGTTGAAAGGGGCTCGCCAGCGGGAGATACGCAGTATTTT.

This chain joins TRBV5-5 and TRBJ2-3; D may be TRBD2 (7 bases). The CDR3 spans 15 residues. The V end was cut by 4 bases, the J end by 4 bases, with 16 bases between. The germline V gene has CDR1 SGHKS and CDR2 YYEKEE (reference sequence). Here the CDR3 reads CASSPGGGGPDTQYF. CDR3 bases: TGTGCCAGCAGCCCTGGCGGCGGGGGCCCAGATACGCAGTATTTT.

The rearrangement uses TRBV6-6 and TRBJ2-3; 7 bases are shared with TRBD1. The V gene end was trimmed by 10 bases and the J gene end by 4 bases; junction bases not matched to a gene: 8. The germline gives CDR1 MNHNY, CDR2 SVGAGI (reference sequence). This CDR3 contains 13 residues. CDR3 nucleotides: TGTGCCACCCAGGGTACAGGGGCAGATACGCAGTATTTT. As protein: CATQGTGADTQYF.

This chain links TRBV10-3 with TRBJ2-3; 10 bases line up with TRBD2. Germline V gene sequence: CDR1 ENHRY, CDR2 SYGVKD. Trimming cost V 4 bases and J 4 bases; bases outside gene matches: 8. The CDR3 length is 16 residues. The CDR3 region is CAISGISGRSPDTQYF. In DNA form, the CDR3 reads TGTGCCATCAGTGGAATTAGCGGGAGGTCGCCAGATACGCAGTATTTT.

This clone showed up just a few times. The chain recombines TRBV5-6 with TRBJ1-1; 7 bases agree with TRBD1. The CDR3 extends over 15 amino acids. Germline CDR1 is SGHDT and CDR2 is YYEEEE. V shed 4 bases and J 7 bases; nucleotides not matched to a gene: 13. This CDR3 is CASSKIQRQGVEAFF. The CDR3 DNA reads TGTGCCAGCAGCAAAATCCAGAGACAGGGTGTTGAAGCTTTCTTT.

V gene TRBV5-8 combines with J gene TRBJ2-7, with 9 bases lining up with TRBD1. V shed 4 bases and J 3 bases; nucleotides not matched to a gene: 2. The V gene's germline CDR1 is SGHTS and CDR2 YDEGEE. The CDR3 is made up of 13 amino acids. The CDR3 here is CASSADRGYEQYF. For the CDR3, the DNA is TGTGCCAGCAGCGCGGACAGGGGCTACGAGCAGTACTTC.